These 10 T cell receptor beta chains came from one sample sequenced in a study of chemoradiotherapy in HPV16-positive cancers. Data came from immunoSEQ multiplex PCR; TCRdb stores just in-frame clones and leaves some out. The sample holds 29,000 or so clones, over 90% seen once. Sequenced material: blood, taken from a patient who underwent chemoradiotherapy. These receptors originate from a human donor with HPV-associated anogenital cancer.

The CDR3 loop is CASSLALQTQYF. The CDR3 DNA sequence: TGTGCCAGCAGCTTAGCGTTGCAGACCCAGTACTTC. The V call is TRBV7-2, the J call TRBJ2-5; no firm D call. CDR1 is SGHTA and CDR2 is FQGNSA in the germline V gene. The V and J ends lost 0 bases and 6 bases respectively, with 5 bases between them. This CDR3 region has 12 residues.

The chain employs TRBV15 and TRBJ2-7, with no clear D. V was cut by 0 bases and J by 4 bases, with 10 bases left in between. Germline lookup yields CDR1 LNHNV and CDR2 YYDKDF (reference sequence). The CDR3 loop spans 14 amino acids. The chain's CDR3 is CATSREWDGYEQYF. DNA for the CDR3: TGTGCCACCAGCAGAGAATGGGATGGGTACGAGCAGTACTTC.

The V call is TRBV28, the J call TRBJ1-1, with D hard to call. The CDR3 spans 14 residues. Looked up from germline, CDR1 is MDHEN and CDR2 is SYDVKM. V was clipped by 1 base and J by 1 base, with 7 bases between them. The CDR3 loop reads CASSLYAENTEAFF. Written as DNA, the CDR3 is TGTGCCAGCAGTTTATACGCAGAGAACACTGAAGCTTTCTTT. Full variable domain (rest looked up from reference TRBV28 and TRBJ1-1): DVKVTQSSRYLVKRTGEKVFLECVQDMDHENMFWYRQDPGLGLRLIYFSYDVKMKEKGDIPEGYSVSREKKERFSLILESASTNQTSMYLCASSLYAENTEAFFGQGTRLTVV.

The V and J genes are TRBV5-1 and TRBJ2-7; perhaps TRBD1 as D (5 bases). CDR1 is SGHRS, CDR2 YFSETQ, per germline. V was cut by 0 bases and J by 4 bases, with 17 bases left in between. This CDR3 contains 16 residues. The CDR3 protein is CASSLGWGRQSYEQYF. The DNA for the CDR3 is TGCGCCAGCAGCTTGGGGTGGGGCAGGCAGTCTTACGAGCAGTACTTC.

The chain recombines TRBV5-1 with TRBJ2-7, with 11 positions matching TRBD2. Per the germline V gene, CDR1 is SGHRS and CDR2 is YFSETQ. The CDR3 totals 14 residues. With 4 bases clipped from V and 4 bases from J, the junction kept 4 bases outside the gene matches. CDR3 sequence reads: CASSEGLADYEQYF. As DNA, the CDR3 is TGCGCCAGCAGCGAGGGACTAGCGGATTACGAGCAGTACTTC.

V usage is TRBV7-3 and J usage is TRBJ2-5; D ambiguous. Germline V gives CDR1 SGHTA, CDR2 FQGTGA. The CDR3 totals 13 residues. Trimming pared 5 bases from V and 11 bases from J, leaving 18 bases between. The CDR3 spells CASSPTGLTRQYF. In nucleotides, the CDR3 is TGTGCCAGCAGCCCCACTGGCTTAACAAGGCAGTACTTC.

The chain is built from TRBV27 and TRBJ1-5, with D tentatively TRBD1 (5 bases). The CDR3 loop spans 16 amino acids. CDR1 MNHEY and CDR2 SMNVEV come from the germline V gene (reference sequence). V was shortened by 5 bases and J by 3 bases, with 17 bases between the two germline ends. The CDR3 protein is CASSPIHRGNNQPQHF. In DNA, the CDR3 is TGTGCCAGCAGTCCCATCCACCGGGGCAACAATCAGCCCCAGCATTTT.

The genes are TRBV5-5 and TRBJ1-6, with a weak D call TRBD1 (6 bases). The CDR3 has 15 amino acids. Germline CDR1 and CDR2: SGHKS and YYEKEE (reference sequence). Deletions cut 5 bases from V and 7 bases from J, with 16 bases between. The CDR3 spells CASSFGQRENSPLHF. In nucleotides, the CDR3 is TGTGCCAGCAGTTTTGGACAGAGAGAGAATTCACCCCTCCACTTT.

The chain couples TRBV19 to TRBJ1-2; a possible D gene is TRBD1 (5 bases). V lost 3 bases to trimming and J lost 0 bases, with 8 bases between them. CDR3 size: 14 residues. In germline, CDR1 is LNHDA, CDR2 SQIVND (reference sequence). The CDR3 region has the DNA TGTGCCAGTAGTATCGACAGAGCTAACTATGGCTACACCTTC. It is translated as CASSIDRANYGYTF.

This chain links TRBV7-2 with TRBJ2-7; TRBD1 aligns across 7 bases. The CDR3 is made up of 15 amino acids. Germline-derived CDR1 and CDR2 are SGHTA and FQGNSA. The trim removed 3 bases at V and 3 bases at J, leaving 8 bases unmatched. This CDR3 reads CASSFFSGQFYEQYF. The CDR3 nucleotides are TGTGCCAGCAGCTTTTTCTCGGGACAGTTCTACGAGCAGTACTTC.